These 3 T cell receptor beta chains came from one sample sequenced in a study of T cells in Graves' hyperthyroidism and ophthalmopathy. RNA transcripts were the template for amplifying TCR beta CDR3 regions. First-round RT-PCR with HTBI primers amplified the TCR CDR3 region. TCRdb fed the multiplex PCR reads into MiXCR, producing one record per CDR3 protein. The sample consists of fewer than 550,000 distinct CDR3 sequences, around a sixth of them appearing once. The specimen was blood. The receptor set was obtained from a woman aged 18 to 35 with Graves' hyperthyroidism.

This clonotype has at least ten counts. The J gene is TRBJ2-1, the V gene TRBV12-3 or TRBV12-4; 15 bases are shared with TRBD2. CDR3 size: 15 residues. Germline trimming cut 0 bases from V and 14 bases from J; bases unmatched to any gene: 5. CDR3 coding DNA: TGTGCCAGCAGTTTAGCGGGACTAGCGGGAGGCCAGGAGTTCTTC. This sequence encodes CASSLAGLAGGQEFF.

V is TRBV12-5 and J is TRBJ1-3, with D uncertain. Germline V gene sequence: CDR1 LGHNT, CDR2 FRNRAP. CDR3 size: 17 residues. V lost 1 base to trimming and J lost 0 bases, with 13 bases between them. CDR3 coding DNA: TGTGCTAGTGGTTTGGCCAGGCCGCGGGACTCTGGAAACACCATATATTTT. Its protein product is CASGLARPRDSGNTIYF.

This chain joins TRBV6-5 and TRBJ1-6, with TRBD1 matching over 12 bases. Germline V gene data show CDR1 as MNHEY and CDR2 as SVGAGI. V was pared by 2 bases and J by 10 bases, with 6 bases of the junction left unmatched. The CDR3 covers 16 residues. The CDR3 DNA reads as TGTGCCAGCAGTTACCCTCCGGGACAGGGGGCATCACCCCTCCACTTT. It codes for CASSYPPGQGASPLHF.